The rows below give T cell receptor beta chains drawn from one sample of a study of identifying expanded T cells in peripheral blood. The assay was immunoSEQ multiplex PCR, and TCRdb's table has in-frame clones only and misses some. The sample lists tens of thousands of clones, 80% to 85% seen once, with 15% to 20% in the top ten. Sequences were obtained from blood. All receptors derive from a person between 18 and 75 years old in good health. The CDR3 runs from the conserved cysteine through the conserved F or W. D genes are given only for firm matches. Size tells how often a clone was seen (once, few, many) or the class of an expanded clone, and some rows leave it out.

NA	TRBJ1-1	TRBV28	NA	TGTGCCAGCATCATGGGGGGCAGGGTGGGGAACACTGAAGCTTTCTTT	CASIMGGRVGNTEAFF
TRBD1	TRBJ2-7	TRBV7-3	few	TGTGCCAGCAGCCCTACCAGGACCGGGACAGGGCACGAGCAGTACTTC	CASSPTRTGTGHEQYF
TRBD2	TRBJ2-3	TRBV6-4	NA	TGTGCCAGCAGTGGACTAGCGGGAGAAGATACGCAGTATTTT	CASSGLAGEDTQYF
NA	TRBJ1-5	TRBV28	NA	TGTGCCAGCAGTTTACCAGGGGGCAATCAGCCCCAGCATTTT	CASSLPGGNQPQHF
TRBD2	TRBJ2-1	TRBV4-2	NA	TGTGCCAGCAGCCAAGATCTGAGAGCGGGAGGTCAGCAGTTCTTC	CASSQDLRAGGQQFF
TRBD1	TRBJ2-1	TRBV6-5	NA	TGTGCCAGCAGGGAGGGACAGGGCACCTACAATGAGCAGTTCTTC	CASREGQGTYNEQFF
TRBD1	TRBJ1-5	TRBV19	NA	TGTGCCAGTAGTATGGGGACAGCATATAGCAATCAGCCCCAGCATTTT	CASSMGTAYSNQPQHF
TRBD2	TRBJ2-6	TRBV27	NA	TGTGCCAGCAGTGCGGCCGCGGGGGGCTTCTCTGGGGCCAACGTCCTGACTTTC	CASSAAAGGFSGANVLTF
TRBD1	TRBJ1-4	TRBV4-1	NA	TGCGCCAGCAGCCACCAGGGGGACGGAATAGCTTTTTTT	CASSHQGDGIAFF
NA	TRBJ1-5	TRBV9	NA	TGTGCCAGCAGAGCCGGGACTCTTCTCGCGGGCAATCAGCCCCAGCATTTT	CASRAGTLLAGNQPQHF
NA	TRBJ2-7	TRBV5-4	once	TGTGCCAGCAGCTTGTCTTACTCCCTTTCGGAGCAGTACTTC	CASSLSYSLSEQYF
NA	TRBJ2-5	TRBV5-4	once	TGTGCCAGCACCACCTACGGAGAGACCCAGTACTTC	CASTTYGETQYF
TRBD1	TRBJ1-2	TRBV15	NA	TGTGCCACCAGCAGACTCAGGGGGGATAACTATGGCTACACCTTC	CATSRLRGDNYGYTF
NA	TRBJ1-1	TRBV2	NA	TGTGCCAGCAGTATTATAGGCAGTGAAGCTTTCTTT	CASSIIGSEAFF
NA	TRBJ1-6	TRBV9	NA	TGTGCCAGCAGCGTGCCGGGCCAGGTCGGGGCCCTCCACTTT	CASSVPGQVGALHF
TRBD2	TRBJ2-1	TRBV28	NA	TGTGCCAGCAGCCCAGGACTAGCGGGAGAGGGGAATGAGCAGTTCTTC	CASSPGLAGEGNEQFF
NA	TRBJ1-1	TRBV6-5	NA	TGTGCCAGCAGTCCCCCCAGCGGTCGGTCTGAGTCTTTCTTT	CASSPPSGRSESFF
NA	TRBJ2-3	TRBV6-6	few	TGTGCCAGCAGCCTAGGGGGTACGCAGTATTTT	CASSLGGTQYF
NA	TRBJ1-2	TRBV10-3	NA	TGTGCCATCAGTGAGTCGACAAAGGGACACGACTATGGCTACACCTTC	CAISESTKGHDYGYTF
NA	TRBJ2-7	TRBV7-9	once	TGTGCCAGCAGCTTAGCGGACAAAAGATGGTACGAGCAGTACTTC	CASSLADKRWYEQYF
NA	TRBJ2-7	TRBV9	NA	TGTGCCAGCAGCGTAGTTGCGGGATCCGACGAGCAGTACTTC	CASSVVAGSDEQYF
TRBD2	TRBJ2-1	TRBV2	NA	TGTGCCAGCAGGGATCGGACTAGCGGGATGTACAATGAGCAGTTCTTC	CASRDRTSGMYNEQFF
NA	TRBJ2-7	TRBV2	few	TGTGCCAGCAGAGAACTACAATACGAGCAGTACTTC	CASRELQYEQYF
TRBD1	TRBJ2-1	TRBV19	NA	TGTGCCAGTAGTATGGGACAGGGTAGCAATGAGCAGTTCTTC	CASSMGQGSNEQFF
TRBD1	TRBJ2-7	TRBV29-1	NA	TGCAGCGGAGGCCGGGACAGGGGTGGGCAGTACTTC	CSGGRDRGGQYF
NA	TRBJ1-2	TRBV28	NA	TGTGCCAGCATCAAGGGGTCCGGCCATGGCTACACCTTC	CASIKGSGHGYTF
NA	TRBJ1-2	TRBV4-3	NA	TGCGCCAGCAGCCAAGATTCAGAGTCCTATGGCTACACCTTC	CASSQDSESYGYTF
NA	TRBJ2-5	TRBV7-9	NA	TGTGCCAGCAGCTCCAGGGGTAGGGAAGAGACCCAGTACTTC	CASSSRGREETQYF
NA	TRBJ2-5	TRBV7-8	NA	TGTGCCAGCAGCTTAGTTTTTGGGTCCCAAGAGACCCAGTACTTC	CASSLVFGSQETQYF
NA	TRBJ2-5	TRBV5-4	NA	TGTGCCAGCAGCAAGATTCAAGAGACCCAGTACTTC	CASSKIQETQYF
NA	TRBJ1-1	TRBV30	NA	TGTGCCTGGAGTTTCAGGGATCGGAACACTGAAGCTTTCTTT	CAWSFRDRNTEAFF
NA	TRBJ1-1	TRBV19	NA	TGTGCCAGTAGAAAGGGAACCCGGTACACTGAAGCTTTCTTT	CASRKGTRYTEAFF
NA	TRBJ2-3	TRBV7-3	many	TGTGCCAGCAGCGCGGCGTTTGGGCGCACAGATACGCAGTATTTT	CASSAAFGRTDTQYF
NA	TRBJ2-2	TRBV6-1	NA	TGTGCCAGCAGGACGGGGTATAACACCGGGGAGCTGTTTTTT	CASRTGYNTGELFF
TRBD1	TRBJ2-7	TRBV9	NA	TGTGCCAGCAGCGTAGGGGAGGGACAGGGGGCCTACGAGCAGTACTTC	CASSVGEGQGAYEQYF
NA	TRBJ1-2	TRBV28	few	TGTGCCAGTAGTTTATTCCACGGAGATTTCTATGGCTACACCTTC	CASSLFHGDFYGYTF
NA	TRBJ2-2	TRBV5-1	NA	TGCGCCAGCAGTGGATCTAATAAGAACACCGGGGAGCTGTTTTTT	CASSGSNKNTGELFF
TRBD2	TRBJ2-5	TRBV7-7	NA	TGTGCTAGCAGCCAAACAGCGGGAGGGCCAGGAGAGACCCAGTACTTC	CASSQTAGGPGETQYF
NA	TRBJ2-1	TRBV28	NA	TGTGCCAGCAGTCCCTCAGGGTTTTTGGGCTACAATGAGCAGTTCTTC	CASSPSGFLGYNEQFF
NA	TRBJ1-5	TRBV5-8	NA	TGTGCCAGCAGCCCCCTGGACTCTCAGCCCCAGCATTTT	CASSPLDSQPQHF
NA	TRBJ2-6	TRBV18	once	TGTGCCAGCTCACCACCCGCAGGGGCCAACGTCCTGACTTTC	CASSPPAGANVLTF
NA	TRBJ2-6	TRBV7-2	NA	TGTGCCAGCAGCCACTCTGGGGCCAACGTCCTGACTTTC	CASSHSGANVLTF
NA	TRBJ2-7	TRBV6-1	NA	TGTGCCAGCAGTGAAATCATGGGCTCCTCCTACGAGCAGTACTTC	CASSEIMGSSYEQYF
NA	TRBJ1-4	TRBV6-5	NA	TGTGCCAGCAGCCGGGGGTTGGCTAATGAAAAACTGTTTTTT	CASSRGLANEKLFF
NA	TRBJ1-5	TRBV4-3	NA	TGCGCCAGCAGCCAAGACCTAACAGGGTATAGCAATCAGCCCCAGCATTTT	CASSQDLTGYSNQPQHF
NA	TRBJ1-2	TRBV29-1	NA	TGCAGCGGAGGTGGCAGGCGATATGGCTACACCTTC	CSGGGRRYGYTF
NA	TRBJ1-1	TRBV29-1	NA	TGCAGCGTTAAAGGGGAGAACACTGAAGCTTTCTTT	CSVKGENTEAFF
TRBD2	TRBJ2-2	TRBV11-2	many	TGTGCCAGCAGCGCCGGGACTAGAAGCACCGGGGAGCTGTTTTTT	CASSAGTRSTGELFF
NA	TRBJ2-7	TRBV27	NA	TGTGCCAGCCCCCAATGGACGGACAGACCACCCTCCTACGAGCAGTACTTC	CASPQWTDRPPSYEQYF
TRBD2	TRBJ2-3	TRBV2	once	TGTGCCAGCGGGCTAGCGGGTACAGATACGCAGTATTTT	CASGLAGTDTQYF
TRBD2	TRBJ2-1	TRBV7-8	once	TGTGCCAGCAGCTTCGGGCGGCTAGCGGGAGTGGTTTCCTACAATGAGCAGTTCTTC	CASSFGRLAGVVSYNEQFF
NA	TRBJ2-2	TRBV5-4	few	TGTGCCAGCAGCTTCGGGACGACGACCGGGGAGCTGTTTTTT	CASSFGTTTGELFF
TRBD2	TRBJ2-1	TRBV15	once	TGTGCCACCAGCAGGGAATATAGCGGGAGGGCCACCTACAATGAGCAGTTCTTC	CATSREYSGRATYNEQFF
NA	TRBJ2-7	TRBV18	NA	TGTGCCAGCTCAACTCAACAGGACGAGCAGTACTTC	CASSTQQDEQYF
NA	TRBJ1-2	TRBV7-2	NA	TGTGCCAGCAGCTTAGGGCGGCCAGGACTAAACTATGGCTACACCTTC	CASSLGRPGLNYGYTF